This T cell receptor beta chain was recorded in a study of CD8 T cells in Susac syndrome. A quantity of about 0.5 to 1 ug RNA underwent reverse transcription using random hexamers. TCRdb used MiXCR to reprocess the immunoSEQ multiplex PCR reads, holding one entry per CDR3 protein. The sample has 120,000 or so distinct CDR3 sequences, 85% to 95% seen once. The CDR3 has 15 amino acids. The V end lost 1 base, the J end lost 5 bases, and 12 bases lay between the germline ends. The clonotype was recovered from a human donor with Susac syndrome. The V and J genes are TRBV12-3 or TRBV12-4 and TRBJ1-5; no clear D gene. Sequencing was carried out using CD8+ T cells from PBMCs. CDR3 in amino acids: CASSLVGSLYQPQHF. CDR3 DNA: TGTGCCAGCAGTTTAGTCGGCAGCCTATATCAGCCCCAGCATTTT.